Below, 13 T cell receptor beta chains from the same sample are listed, as sequenced in a study of vaccination effects on CD4 cells after COVID-19. Assay used: immunoSEQ multiplex PCR; TCRdb lists only in-frame clones, some missing. The sample consists of 14,000 or so clones, over 65% of them appearing once. Antigen-specific CD4+ T cells were first expanded with viral peptide pools by the ViraFEST assay and only then sequenced. Subsequent to a culture period of more than 8 days, CD4+ T cells were isolated. From March to December 2020, the person had a SARS-CoV-2 infection that was confirmed by PCR. Participants were given two doses of BNT162b2 or mRNA-1273 vaccine. Their specific antigens are unknown. This material consisted of CD4+ T cells from PBMCs cultured with HCoV-NL63 spike peptides, taken after COVID-19 vaccination. The receptors were sampled from a human donor who had a prior SARS-CoV-2 infection.

The J gene is TRBJ2-7, the V gene TRBV29-1; 7 bases are shared with TRBD2. The V gene's germline CDR1 is SQVTM and CDR2 ANQGSEA. The CDR3 has 13 amino acids. V shed 8 bases and J 0 bases; nucleotides not matched to a gene: 7. The CDR3 reads CSIRKRDSYEQYF. The CDR3 DNA is TGCAGCATCCGCAAGCGGGACTCCTACGAGCAGTACTTC.

This chain uses TRBV12-3 or TRBV12-4 with TRBJ1-2; 7 bases fit TRBD1. J gave up 4 bases and V 5 bases, and 4 bases lay outside the gene matches. This CDR3 is built from 13 residues. CDR3 sequence reads: CASSTGERYGYTF. The CDR3 DNA is TGTGCCAGCAGTACAGGGGAACGCTATGGCTACACCTTC.

The J gene is TRBJ2-3, the V gene TRBV5-1; TRBD2 might be the D (6 bases). Germline V gives CDR1 SGHRS, CDR2 YFSETQ. This CDR3 has 15 residues. Trimming removed 2 bases at V and 4 bases at J, with 14 bases between. This CDR3 is CASSLTSTSSDTQYF. CDR3 DNA: TGCGCCAGCAGCTTAACGTCCACTAGCTCAGATACGCAGTATTTT.

This chain connects TRBV6-5 to TRBJ1-4; TRBD1 might be the D (5 bases). V was trimmed by 7 bases and J by 7 bases, leaving 16 bases between them. The CDR3 runs 14 residues. The germline gives CDR1 MNHEY, CDR2 SVGAGI. CDR3 loop: CASTKMGEGEKLFF. Written as DNA, the CDR3 is TGTGCCAGCACCAAGATGGGGGAAGGTGAAAAACTGTTTTTT.

The chain uses TRBV4-3 and TRBJ2-7, with D possibly matching TRBD2 (6 bases). Germline assignment: CDR1 LGHNA and CDR2 YSLEER. The CDR3 has 17 residues. With 4 bases removed from V and 2 bases from J, the gap between germline ends came to 21 bases. CDR3 sequence reads: CASSLYSVGGLTYEQYF. In DNA, the CDR3 is TGCGCCAGCAGCCTATACTCAGTCGGGGGTCTTACCTACGAGCAGTACTTC.

This clone is categorized as medium-sized. The CDR3 is CASSPGGERSYTF. As DNA, the CDR3 is TGTGCCAGCAGCCCCGGGGGGGAGAGGAGCTACACCTTC. The V gene is TRBV7-9, the J gene TRBJ1-2, with TRBD1 as a possible D gene (5 bases). The CDR3 covers 13 residues. Per germline, CDR1 SEHNR and CDR2 FQNEAQ (reference sequence). With 5 bases removed from V and 9 bases from J, the gap between germline ends came to 16 bases.

This clone was found a few times. This rearrangement joins TRBV6-5 to TRBJ2-7; D is tentatively TRBD1 or TRBD2 (5 bases each). Trimming left V 4 bases short and J 2 bases short, with 18 bases between. This CDR3 spans 16 amino acids. Germline loops: CDR1 MNHEY, CDR2 SVGAGI. The CDR3 coding sequence is TGTGCCAGCAGTTCCCATCTGGGGGTCAGGGCCTACGAGCAGTACTTC. It codes for CASSSHLGVRAYEQYF.

V usage is TRBV4-3 and J usage is TRBJ2-1, with D hard to call. Germline-derived CDR1 and CDR2 are LGHNA and YSLEER. Trimming stripped 1 base from V and 10 bases from J, with 11 bases between. This CDR3 has 13 residues. The CDR3 DNA sequence: TGCGCCAGCAGCCAAGTAACGATTGGCGAGCAGTTCTTC. Protein sequence: CASSQVTIGEQFF.

This clone was seen a handful of times. The chain's CDR3 is CASSEDNIHEQYF. In nucleotides, the CDR3 is TGTGCCAGCAGTGAAGACAATATCCACGAGCAGTACTTC. The V and J genes are TRBV2 and TRBJ2-7; no reliable D call. The germline CDR1 and CDR2 sequences are SNHLY and FYNNEI. V gave up 1 base and J gave up 5 bases, with 9 bases separating them. The CDR3 runs to 13 residues.

This clone was seen a handful of times. V usage is TRBV7-2 and J usage is TRBJ2-7; 13 bases are a match to TRBD2. The CDR3 sequence is 15 residues long. CDR1 and CDR2 from the germline V gene are SGHTA and FQGNSA. With 6 bases clipped from V and 6 bases from J, the junction kept 8 bases outside the gene matches. CDR3 nucleotide sequence: TGTGCCAGCAGATCCAGACTAGCGGGAGGCGGCGAGCAGTACTTC. It codes for CASRSRLAGGGEQYF.

There are a few counts of this clone. J is TRBJ1-2 and V is TRBV12-3 or TRBV12-4; maybe TRBD1 (6 bases). There are 12 residues in the CDR3. The V end lost 6 bases, the J end lost 3 bases, and 8 bases lay between the germline ends. CDR3 bases: TGTGCCAGCAGCCGGACAGACTATGGCTACACCTTC. Amino acids: CASSRTDYGYTF.

For the CDR3, the DNA is TGCGCCAGCAGCTTGGAGAGGGGGGCTGAGCAGTACTTC. The encoded protein is CASSLERGAEQYF. V is TRBV5-1 and J is TRBJ2-7; the D gene could be TRBD1 or TRBD2 (6 bases each). Germline V gives CDR1 SGHRS, CDR2 YFSETQ. V lost 0 bases to trimming and J lost 7 bases, with 11 bases between them. The CDR3 has 13 residues.

This clone was seen a few times. The chain recombines TRBV27 with TRBJ1-6; D unresolved. V lost 3 bases to trimming and J lost 7 bases, with 10 bases between them. CDR1 is MNHEY, CDR2 SMNVEV, per germline (reference sequence). The CDR3 is 14 residues long. The CDR3 spells CASSFYGENSPLHF. The DNA of the CDR3 is TGTGCCAGCAGTTTCTATGGCGAAAATTCACCCCTCCACTTT.